Listed here is a single TCR beta chain. The antigen is unknown. These data come from a study of graft-versus-host responses after intestinal transplantation. Overall study results and limits: Allografts carried high graft-versus-host to host-versus-graft clonal ratios in patients having graft-donor T cell macrochimerism. Declining HvG levels early post-transplant were linked to peak circulating GvH clone levels. In recipient marrow, GvH clones were found, and some appeared first in ileum or blood.

The table came from immunoSEQ multiplex PCR; TCRdb's copy has only in-frame clones and leaves some out. Of around 21,000 clones in the sample, around 76% were seen once. CDR1 and CDR2 from the germline V gene are MNHEY and SVGAGI. This CDR3 is built from 15 residues. Trimming took 6 bases from V and 5 from J; bases not matched to a gene: 12. Intraepithelial plus lamina propria lymphocytes were released by processing graft tissue. This TCR was sampled from a human patient who received an intestinal transplant, so some T cells may come from the graft donor. The chain joins TRBV6-5 to TRBJ2-7; 8 nucleotides align to TRBD1. Sequenced here: ileum tissue, sampled approximately 3 weeks after intestinal transplant. CDR3 region: CASSHCQGASDEQYF. CDR3 sequence (DNA): TGTGCCAGCAGCCATTGTCAGGGGGCCTCAGACGAGCAGTACTTC.